The TCR beta chain under discussion was sequenced for a study of CD8 T cells in Susac syndrome. It was with random hexamers that roughly 0.5 to 1 ug RNA was reverse transcribed. TCR beta CDR3 was amplified by immunoSEQ multiplex PCR. This amplification extended across 54 Vbeta and 13 Jbeta segments. TCRdb itself ran the immunoSEQ multiplex PCR reads through MiXCR, one entry per CDR3 protein. The sample holds roughly 80,000 distinct CDR3 sequences, around 90% seen once. CD8+ and CD4+ T cells from blood underwent TCR beta sequencing. Patients with stable or active relapsing-remitting disease, all of them treatment-naive, made up the multiple sclerosis controls. Negative isolation yielded the CD8+ and CD4+ T cells, while FACS enriched the TEMRA cells. CDR1 is MNHNS and CDR2 is SASEGT in the germline V gene. V was pared by 6 bases and J by 2 bases, with 8 bases between. The length of the CDR3 is 14 residues.

The chain couples TRBV6-1 to TRBJ2-6, with no clear D. This sequence originates from a human donor with multiple sclerosis. The sequencing input was CD8+ T cells from PBMCs. DNA of the CDR3: TGTGCCAGCAGCCTCCCAGCTGGGGCCAACGTCCTGACTTTC. It codes for CASSLPAGANVLTF.